One T cell receptor beta chain is described in this entry. No antigen is known for it. Stated time point: week 47, end of study. All doses held 300 ug of mutant IDH1 20-mer peptide, with topical imiquimod. The sample belongs to a study of a mutant IDH1 vaccine in newly diagnosed glioma. Assay used: immunoSEQ multiplex PCR; TCRdb lists only in-frame clones, some missing. The sample lists 30,000 to 40,000 clones; roughly 90% were seen once. The V gene end was trimmed by 2 bases and the J gene end by 7 bases; junction bases not matched to a gene: 12. There are 18 residues in the CDR3. Germline lookup yields CDR1 MNHNS and CDR2 SASEGT.

This sequence joins TRBV6-1 and TRBJ2-2; 11 positions agree with TRBD2. The source is a woman aged 40 to 50 with glioma. This sample comprised PBMCs, obtained from a glioma patient whose treatment included an IDH1 peptide vaccine. CDR3 region: CASSELGLAGGNFGELFF. The CDR3 nucleotides are TGTGCCAGCAGTGAATTGGGTCTAGCGGGAGGTAACTTCGGGGAGCTGTTTTTT.